This paragraph reports one TCR beta chain. Researchers sorted participants into cohorts using their self-reported clinical history. What the recovered Cohort 3 donors had was two negative PCRs, clearance, or symptom resolution. This sample was taken from a study of blood T cell repertoires in COVID-19. The wider study: Acute and convalescent COVID-19 samples came from the United States, Italy and Spain.

Per the germline V gene, CDR1 is KGHSH and CDR2 is LQKENI. This CDR3 is 18 amino acids long. Deletions cut 4 bases from V and 0 bases from J, with 21 bases between. Sequencing was performed with immunoSEQ multiplex PCR; in TCRdb, only in-frame clones are kept and a portion is missing. The sample lists roughly 250,000 clones; 70% to 90% were seen once. J is TRBJ1-2 and V is TRBV18; TRBD1 is a possible D gene (6 bases). The TCR was taken from a woman between 45 and 60 years old who had recovered from COVID-19. Sequencing was done on a sample of PBMCs or T cells enriched from blood (not recorded which). CDR3 nucleotide sequence: TGTGCCAGCTCACTACAAAGGTTAGGGACACCCTCTAACTATGGCTACACCTTC. Encoded protein: CASSLQRLGTPSNYGYTF. The full variable domain, rest sourced from reference TRBV18 and TRBJ1-2, is NAGVMQNPRHLVRRRGQEARLRCSPMKGHSHVYWYRQLPEEGLKFMVYLQKENIIDESGMPKERFSAEFPKEGPSILRIQQVVRGDSAAYFCASSLQRLGTPSNYGYTFGSGTRLTVV.